This T cell receptor beta chain appears in the sequencing data of a study of blood T cell repertoires in COVID-19. Data came from immunoSEQ multiplex PCR; TCRdb stores just in-frame clones and leaves some out. The table lists tens of thousands of clones, nearly 90% of them singletons. This CDR3 has 14 residues. The V gene's germline CDR1 is SQVTM and CDR2 ANQGSEA. With 2 bases removed from V and 2 bases from J, the gap between germline ends came to 9 bases. This TCR was recovered from a man aged 55 to 70 with active COVID-19. What was sequenced was peripheral blood. J is TRBJ1-4 and V is TRBV29-1; possibly TRBD1 for D (5 bases). CDR3 DNA sequence: TGCAGCGTTGAACTAGGGGTTACTAATGAAAAACTGTTTTTT. Amino acid sequence: CSVELGVTNEKLFF.